This T cell receptor beta chain was profiled in a study of cytomegalovirus exposure and HLA in healthy donors. General observations from the study: A few chains tied to CMV proved CMV antigen-specific in vitro.

Points on this clone: The antigen remains unidentified.

Produced via immunoSEQ multiplex PCR; TCRdb's table is partial and in-frame only. The table lists roughly 240,000 clones, roughly 89% of them singletons. This CDR3 is built from 13 residues. This chain joins TRBV21-1 and TRBJ2-7; whether TRBD2, the table's D call, matches the DNA was not checked. TRBV21-1 is marked as a pseudogene. The clonotype was recovered from a man aged 18 to 29 in good health and CMV-seronegative. Sequenced input: PBMCs. The CDR3 sequence is CASPSRGLYEQYF. The CDR3 DNA reads TGTGCCAGCCCCAGCCGGGGGTTGTACGAGCAGTACTTC.